The 30 T cell receptor beta chains below come from one sample, sequenced in a study of technical replicates of blood from several donors. TCRdb's copy holds only in-frame clones and misses some; the assay was immunoSEQ multiplex PCR. The sample includes 85,000 to 100,000 clones, approximately 95% seen only once; the top ten take 0.2% to 0.25%. The source material was T cells isolated from PBMCs. Every receptor here comes from a human donor in good health.

The chain recombines TRBV2 with TRBJ1-5, with D possibly being TRBD1 (6 bases). V was pared by 6 bases and J by 4 bases, with 10 bases between. The CDR3 runs 13 residues. The V gene's germline CDR1 is SNHLY and CDR2 FYNNEI. CDR3 sequence: CASRDSINQPQHF. The CDR3 DNA follows: TGTGCCAGCAGGGACAGTATAAATCAGCCCCAGCATTTT.

This chain joins TRBV27 and TRBJ2-1; 9 nucleotides match TRBD2. The germline V gene has CDR1 MNHEY and CDR2 SMNVEV (reference sequence). After removal of 0 bases from V and 2 bases from J, the junction contained 2 bases not matched to a gene. This CDR3 spans 16 amino acids. The CDR3 sequence: CASSLSAGGPYNEQFF. CDR3 DNA sequence: TGTGCCAGCAGTTTATCGGCGGGAGGGCCCTACAATGAGCAGTTCTTC.

The V gene is TRBV29-1, the J gene TRBJ2-7, with 7 bases identical to TRBD1. This CDR3 contains 12 residues. J lost 3 bases, V lost 7 bases, and 6 bases had no gene match. Germline CDR1 is SQVTM and CDR2 is ANQGSEA. The CDR3 coding sequence is TGCAGCGCCCGGGGACAGTACTACGAGCAGTACTTC. Residues: CSARGQYYEQYF.

The CDR3 sequence is CASRTGRAPYNEQFF. In DNA, the CDR3 is TGTGCCAGCAGGACGGGGAGGGCCCCCTACAATGAGCAGTTCTTC. This chain uses TRBV6-1 with TRBJ2-1; 7 bases fit TRBD2. Germline values: CDR1 MNHNS, CDR2 SASEGT. The V and J ends lost 6 bases and 2 bases, in that order; junction bases with no gene match: 7. The CDR3 sequence is 15 residues long.

This chain connects TRBV2 to TRBJ1-1; no clear D. Germline V lookup: CDR1 SNHLY, CDR2 FYNNEI. The CDR3 consists of 13 residues. V lost 9 bases and J 0 bases, leaving 11 bases between the germline ends. The CDR3 DNA sequence: TGTGCCAGGACGGGAACCATGAACACTGAAGCTTTCTTT. Translation: CARTGTMNTEAFF.

The DNA for the CDR3 is TGTGCCAGCAGCCAAACCGGGACTAGCGACGGGCAGTACTTC. This encodes CASSQTGTSDGQYF. J is TRBJ2-7 and V is TRBV5-5, with 10 bases aligning to TRBD2. With 4 bases clipped from V and 9 bases from J, the junction kept 10 bases outside the gene matches. Germline V gene data show CDR1 as SGHKS and CDR2 as YYEKEE (reference sequence). CDR3 length: 14 amino acids. The entire variable domain, with the rest obtained from reference TRBV5-5 and TRBJ2-7, is as follows: DAGVTQSPTHLIKTRGQQVTLRCSPISGHKSVSWYQQVLGQGPQFIFQYYEKEERGRGNFPDRFSARQFPNYSSELNVNALLLGDSALYLCASSQTGTSDGQYFGPGTRLTVT.

The chain couples TRBV5-4 to TRBJ2-3; 8 bases are shared with TRBD2. Germline values: CDR1 SGHNT, CDR2 YYREEE (reference sequence). J was trimmed by 6 bases and V by 0 bases; bases with no gene match: 9. This CDR3 has 16 residues. This chain's CDR3 is CASSLDLAGGPDTQYF. CDR3 DNA: TGTGCCAGCAGCTTGGATTTGGCGGGAGGCCCCGATACGCAGTATTTT.

The gene calls are TRBV27 and TRBJ2-3; a weak D match, TRBD2 (6 bases). The CDR3 consists of 20 residues. Germline-derived CDR1 and CDR2 are MNHEY and SMNVEV (reference sequence). Trimming pared 1 base from V and 1 base from J, leaving 24 bases between. CDR3 sequence (DNA): TGTGCCAGCAGTTTATGGGACCCGGGGCAGTGGGAGGTTGGCACAGATACGCAGTATTTT. The encoded protein is CASSLWDPGQWEVGTDTQYF.

V usage is TRBV13 and J usage is TRBJ2-2; 8 bases match TRBD2. With 5 bases clipped from V and 5 bases from J, the junction kept 7 bases outside the gene matches. The CDR3 is 15 residues long. Germline V gene sequence: CDR1 PRHDT, CDR2 FYEKMQ (reference sequence). CDR3 nucleotides: TGTGCCAGCAGCCCTACGGGGGGGCCAACCGGGGAGCTGTTTTTT. Its translation is CASSPTGGPTGELFF.

This chain connects TRBV2 to TRBJ2-7, with a tentative D call TRBD2 (7 bases). Germline loops: CDR1 SNHLY, CDR2 FYNNEI. Trimming left V 3 bases short and J 2 bases short, with 17 bases between. CDR3 length: 16 amino acids. The CDR3 DNA reads TGTGCCAGCAGTGAGCCTCCGAGGGGGAGGGCCTACGAGCAGTACTTC. Translation gives CASSEPPRGRAYEQYF.

This chain uses TRBV9 with TRBJ2-2, with D unclear. Between the trimmed V and J ends, which lost 0 bases and 4 bases, there was a span of 7 bases. In germline, CDR1 is SGDLS, CDR2 YYNGEE. There are 14 residues in the CDR3. CDR3 nucleotide sequence: TGTGCCAGCAGCGTAGACCCAGTCACCGGGGAGCTGTTTTTT. Translation gives CASSVDPVTGELFF.

The J gene is TRBJ2-7, the V gene TRBV28, with D possibly TRBD2 on 6 matching bases. V was shortened by 7 bases and J by 0 bases, with 16 bases between the two germline ends. Germline CDR1 is MDHEN and CDR2 is SYDVKM. The CDR3 is 15 residues long. CDR3 loop: CASIPGRPDSYEQYF. The CDR3 DNA reads as TGTGCCAGCATTCCGGGGAGGCCTGACTCCTACGAGCAGTACTTC. Variable domain in full (rest from reference TRBV28 and TRBJ2-7): DVKVTQSSRYLVKRTGEKVFLECVQDMDHENMFWYRQDPGLGLRLIYFSYDVKMKEKGDIPEGYSVSREKKERFSLILESASTNQTSMYLCASIPGRPDSYEQYFGPGTRLTVT.

The chain has TRBV6-5 and TRBJ2-7; TRBD1 agrees at 7 bases. Trimming cost V 6 bases and J 0 bases; bases outside gene matches: 8. Looked up from germline, CDR1 is MNHEY and CDR2 is SVGAGI. The CDR3 has 15 amino acids. The CDR3, as DNA: TGTGCCAGCAGCCCCGGATGGGACAGCTCCTACGAGCAGTACTTC. Residues: CASSPGWDSSYEQYF.

CDR3 in amino acids: CASSDSGASGPYEQYF. CDR3 nucleotides: TGCGCCAGCAGTGATTCTGGGGCTAGCGGTCCCTACGAGCAGTACTTC. The chain has TRBV10-1 and TRBJ2-7, with 7 nucleotides matching TRBD2. After removal of 3 bases from V and 2 bases from J, the junction contained 10 bases not matched to a gene. The CDR3 length is 16 residues. Germline V gives CDR1 WNHNN, CDR2 SYGVQD (reference sequence).

The chain has TRBV28 and TRBJ1-5, with 9 bases lining up with TRBD1. Germline V gene data show CDR1 as MDHEN and CDR2 as SYDVKM. Unmatched junction bases numbered 10, after V lost 6 bases and J lost 4 bases. The CDR3 totals 16 residues. In nucleotides, the CDR3 is TGTGCCAGCAGACATCCAGGGACAGGGAGTAATCAGCCCCAGCATTTT. Translating gives CASRHPGTGSNQPQHF.

The chain recombines TRBV19 with TRBJ2-1; 14 bases match TRBD2. Unmatched junction bases numbered 9, after V lost 7 bases and J lost 7 bases. The CDR3 loop spans 16 amino acids. Germline CDR1 and CDR2: LNHDA and SQIVND (reference sequence). The CDR3 DNA sequence: TGTGCCAGTACCCCAGGACTAGCGGGGGGTTTGAATGAGCAGTTCTTC. Translated, it gives CASTPGLAGGLNEQFF.

The chain has TRBV7-9 and TRBJ2-7; D may be TRBD2 (5 bases). The CDR3 runs 17 residues. Germline CDR1 SEHNR, CDR2 FQNEAQ (reference sequence). Trimming cost V 4 bases and J 3 bases, with 22 bases left between them. The CDR3 sequence is CASSSKAQLGGYYEQYF. The DNA of the CDR3 is TGTGCCAGCAGCTCGAAAGCACAGCTAGGAGGATACTACGAGCAGTACTTC.

This clone was recorded a few times. V is TRBV6-5 and J is TRBJ1-1, with D perhaps matching TRBD1 (6 bases). Germline V gene lookup returns CDR1 MNHEY and CDR2 SVGAGI. Trimming shortened V by 7 bases and J by 7 bases, and 10 bases separated the two germline ends. The CDR3 spans 11 residues. The CDR3 bases are TGTGCCAGCAAAACAGGGATTGAAGCTTTCTTT. Translating gives CASKTGIEAFF.

The V and J genes are TRBV19 and TRBJ1-5; 7 positions match TRBD1. The V and J ends lost 6 bases and 2 bases, in that order; junction bases with no gene match: 4. CDR1 is LNHDA, CDR2 SQIVND, per germline (reference sequence). The CDR3 is made up of 14 amino acids. The CDR3 coding sequence is TGTGCCAGTAGCGACGACAGGGGCAATCAGCCCCAGCATTTT. Translation gives CASSDDRGNQPQHF.

The rearrangement uses TRBV29-1 and TRBJ2-7; 7 nucleotides agree with TRBD1. V trimming: 8 bases; J trimming: 2 bases; junction bases outside the gene matches: 6. Per germline, CDR1 SQVTM and CDR2 ANQGSEA. The CDR3 is 12 amino acids. The DNA of the CDR3 is TGCAGCATCTACAGGGGACCCTACGAGCAGTACTTC. This encodes CSIYRGPYEQYF.

This rearrangement joins TRBV27 to TRBJ1-2, with D maybe TRBD1 (5 bases). Germline V gene data show CDR1 as MNHEY and CDR2 as SMNVEV (reference sequence). Trimming stripped 6 bases from V and 3 bases from J, with 14 bases between. The CDR3 sequence is 14 residues long. The CDR3 loop reads CASSRGLQDYGYTF. The CDR3 coding sequence is TGTGCCAGCAGCCGGGGACTACAGGACTATGGCTACACCTTC.

The genes are TRBV9 and TRBJ2-1, with D unresolved. Per germline, CDR1 SGDLS and CDR2 YYNGEE. Deletions cut 3 bases from V and 4 bases from J, with 14 bases between. CDR3 size: 15 residues. The CDR3 sequence: CASSEQTLGYNEQFF. The CDR3 region has the DNA TGTGCCAGCAGCGAGCAAACCCTAGGATACAATGAGCAGTTCTTC.

The J gene is TRBJ2-7, the V gene TRBV27; 8 bases line up with TRBD2. The J segment lost 0 bases and the V segment lost 3 bases, leaving 4 bases of the junction unmatched. CDR1 MNHEY and CDR2 SMNVEV come from the germline V gene (reference sequence). CDR3 length: 15 amino acids. CDR3 nucleotide sequence: TGTGCCAGCAGTTTTGGGGGGACTAGCTCCTACGAGCAGTACTTC. Translated: CASSFGGTSSYEQYF.

V usage is TRBV5-1 and J usage is TRBJ2-1; 7 nucleotides line up with TRBD1. Losses at the gene ends were 4 bases for V and 3 bases for J; bases not matched to a gene: 10. The germline V gene has CDR1 SGHRS and CDR2 YFSETQ. CDR3 length equals 16 residues. Here the CDR3 reads CASSAGQANVYNEQFF. In DNA form, the CDR3 reads TGCGCCAGCAGCGCAGGACAGGCGAACGTCTACAATGAGCAGTTCTTC.

The CDR3, as DNA: TGTGCCAGCAGTCGAAGGGAGAAGCCAGAGGAGACCCAGTACTTC. Translated: CASSRREKPEETQYF. V gene TRBV7-6 combines with J gene TRBJ2-5, with D maybe TRBD2 (5 bases). Trimming shortened V by 6 bases and J by 5 bases, and 19 bases separated the two germline ends. The CDR3 has 15 residues. Germline CDR1 and CDR2: SGHVS and FNYEAQ.

The chain joins TRBV7-8 to TRBJ1-5; D remains ambiguous. The CDR3 runs to 13 residues. V dropped 7 bases and J dropped 2 bases, with 9 bases sitting between them. CDR1 is SGHVS, CDR2 FQNEAQ, per germline. In nucleotides, the CDR3 is TGTGCCAGCAATGAGGTGGGCAATCAGCCCCAGCATTTT. Its protein product is CASNEVGNQPQHF.

The CDR3 sequence: CSIRGERVSYNEQFF. CDR3 in DNA: TGCAGCATTAGGGGTGAGCGGGTCTCCTACAATGAGCAGTTCTTC. J is TRBJ2-1 and V is TRBV29-1; D is perhaps TRBD2 (6 bases). In germline, CDR1 is SQVTM, CDR2 ANQGSEA. The length of the CDR3 is 15 residues. V was trimmed by 8 bases and J by 0 bases, leaving 17 bases between them.

V is TRBV6-4 and J is TRBJ2-1; 9 nucleotides align to TRBD1. Germline V gene data show CDR1 as MRHNA and CDR2 as SNTAGT. This CDR3 spans 15 amino acids. The V segment lost 1 base and the J segment 11 bases; nucleotides outside the gene matches: 9. This chain's CDR3 is CASSDWDRAKGKQFF. In nucleotides, the CDR3 is TGTGCCAGCAGTGACTGGGACAGGGCAAAGGGGAAGCAGTTCTTC.

This chain links TRBV30 with TRBJ1-2; 11 bases fit TRBD1. In germline, CDR1 is GTSNPN, CDR2 SVGIG (reference sequence). V lost 3 bases, J lost 6 bases, and 6 bases stayed unmatched. CDR3 length: 14 amino acids. CDR3 region: CAWRGQGVWNGYTF. As DNA, the CDR3 is TGTGCCTGGAGGGGACAGGGGGTTTGGAATGGCTACACCTTC.

This chain connects TRBV27 to TRBJ2-7; D is unclear. Trimming stripped 4 bases from V and 3 bases from J, with 7 bases between. There are 12 residues in the CDR3. Germline V gene data show CDR1 as MNHEY and CDR2 as SMNVEV (reference sequence). CDR3 sequence reads: CASSSGNYEQYF. The CDR3 nucleotides are TGTGCCAGCAGTTCGGGTAACTACGAGCAGTACTTC.